This record concerns one T cell receptor beta chain sequence. The antigen is unknown. A deep-level run was used for the assay. Repertoires were generated with immunoSEQ multiplex PCR, while TCRdb's copy carries only in-frame clones and drops some. Of roughly 410,000 clones listed, around 96% are singletons. The data stem from a study of shared clonotypes between healthy human individuals. V was pared by 5 bases and J by 0 bases, with 5 bases between. Germline CDR1 is MGHRA and CDR2 is YSYEKL. The CDR3 sequence is 13 residues long. Points from the study as a whole: The study found lower generation probabilities in non-shared clonotypes than in those shared by all four donors.

V is TRBV4-1 and J is TRBJ2-4, with D unclear. The material sequenced was memory CD8+ T cells sorted from blood. Subset of the sample: CD45RO+ cells pooled with CCR7-negative TemRA cells. The sequence derives from a man aged 25 to 45 in good health. The CDR3 region is CASSSLAKNIQYF. CDR3 nucleotide sequence: TGCGCCAGCAGCTCATTAGCCAAAAACATTCAGTACTTC.